This T cell receptor beta chain comes out of a study of T cell responses to AZD1222 COVID-19 vaccine. Study as a whole: Timing groups of about 4 and about 12 weeks for second doses were pooled.

V was pared by 3 bases and J by 7 bases, with 19 bases between. Germline V gene data show CDR1 as SGHKS and CDR2 as YYEKEE (reference sequence). The CDR3 totals 16 residues. Whole-study results and caveats: Spike-spanning, vaccine-associated CD4 TCRs were dominant at 160-218 and 743-854. Two doses of AZD1222 preceded a rise in Spike-specific TCR breadth and depth.

Profiling relied on immunoSEQ multiplex PCR, and the TCRdb table lists in-frame clones only, not all of them. The sample records 120,000 or so clones, about 90% being singletons. About this clone itself: As yet, its antigen is unknown.

J is TRBJ1-4 and V is TRBV5-5; a possible D gene is TRBD1 (5 bases). The starting material was peripheral blood, obtained on day 0 of AZD1222 vaccination. This TCR was sampled from an adult in good health. The CDR3 DNA sequence: TGTGCCAGCAGCTGGAACCGGGCAGGGACGGGTGAAAAACTGTTTTTT. It codes for CASSWNRAGTGEKLFF.